This T cell receptor beta chain was profiled in a study of T-cell memory formation after mild COVID-19. Findings and limits, study-wide: CD4+ contracting clones were mainly CM and EM; CD8+ ones, EMRA.

TCRdb re-derived calls from the 5' RACE reads in MiXCR, one entry per CDR3 protein. The sample has 250,000 to 400,000 distinct CDR3 sequences; roughly an eighth are singletons. About this clonotype itself: Its matching antigen is unknown.

Trimming cost V 2 bases and J 3 bases, with 5 bases left between them. CDR1 and CDR2 from the germline V gene are KGHSH and LQKENI. This CDR3 has 13 amino acids. The sample taken for sequencing was PBMCs or a T cell subset sorted from them (not recorded which). The clonotype originates from a man aged 18-30 years who had mild COVID-19 (a few samples of this study predate the infection). Cell type and time point are not known. The chain combines TRBV18 with TRBJ1-3; no firm D call. CDR3 in amino acids: CASSPNGGNTIYF. CDR3 sequence (DNA): TGTGCCAGCTCACCAAACGGTGGAAACACCATATATTTT. Looking up the rest from reference TRBV18 and TRBJ1-3 gives the full variable domain: NAGVMQNPRHLVRRRGQEARLRCSPMKGHSHVYWYRQLPEEGLKFMVYLQKENIIDESGMPKERFSAEFPKEGPSILRIQQVVRGDSAAYFCASSPNGGNTIYFGEGSWLTVV.